The 30 T cell receptor beta chains presented below share a single source sample, sequenced in a study of CD8+ T cells in alopecia areata. Extracted RNA was reverse transcribed, and the resulting cDNA served as sequencing template. The assay was immunoSEQ multiplex PCR, and TCRdb's table has in-frame clones only and misses some. The data show a few hundred thousand clones, with roughly 63% seen just once and about 0.9% held by the top ten. The treatment here: oral pan-JAK inhibitor, 5-10 mg twice daily. The source material was CD4+ T cells sorted from blood, sampled at roughly week 52, from a patient treated with tofacitinib. The receptors stem from a human donor with alopecia areata.

This sequence joins TRBV9 and TRBJ1-2, with D perhaps matching TRBD1 (5 bases). V lost 4 bases and J 8 bases, leaving 15 bases between the germline ends. The germline V gene has CDR1 SGDLS and CDR2 YYNGEE. CDR3 length equals 13 residues. In DNA, the CDR3 is TGTGCCAGCAGCCCTACCTCGGGGGTAGGCTACACCTTC. As protein: CASSPTSGVGYTF.

For this clone: The junction shows a germline mismatch at one end, possibly a read error. The CDR3 region is CASSEARSLDLF. Here the CDR3 DNA reads TGTGCCAGCAGTGAAGCTAGGTCTCTCGACCTCTTC. The V gene is TRBV6-1, the J gene TRBJ2-7; D is unresolved. The CDR3 has 12 amino acids. In germline, CDR1 is MNHNS, CDR2 SASEGT.

The table lists this clone with a few counts. The rearrangement uses TRBV25-1 and TRBJ1-2; 7 bases are shared with TRBD1. The CDR3 runs to 14 residues. The germline V gene has CDR1 MGHDK and CDR2 SYGVNS. Trimming at V came to 3 bases and at J to 11 bases, leaving 12 bases not matched to a gene. CDR3 DNA sequence: TGTGCCAGCAGTGAGGCGGGACAGTCTACTGGTTACACCTTC. Translating it yields CASSEAGQSTGYTF.

The V call is TRBV4-1, the J call TRBJ2-4; no firm D call. This CDR3 spans 12 amino acids. Germline V gene lookup returns CDR1 MGHRA and CDR2 YSYEKL. The germline V and J ends were trimmed by 1 base and 11 bases, with 9 bases remaining between them. The CDR3 region has the DNA TGCGCCAGCAGCCAAGTGGGGATCGTTCAGTACTTC. Translated, it gives CASSQVGIVQYF.

The chain carries TRBV14 and TRBJ1-1; maybe TRBD1 (5 bases). Germline CDR1 reads SGHDN; CDR2 reads FVKESK. CDR3 length: 13 residues. Trimming stripped 4 bases from V and 4 bases from J, with 10 bases between. The CDR3 coding sequence is TGTGCCAGCAGCCTATGGGGGAGCACTGAAGCTTTCTTT. It yields the protein CASSLWGSTEAFF. Looking up the rest from reference TRBV14 and TRBJ1-1 gives the full variable domain: EAGVTQFPSHSVIEKGQTVTLRCDPISGHDNLYWYRRVMGKEIKFLLHFVKESKQDESGMPNNRFLAERTGGTYSTLKVQPAELEDSGVYFCASSLWGSTEAFFGQGTRLTVV.

A note on this clone: Different DNA sequences within this sample yield the same CDR3. The chain links TRBV29-1 to TRBJ2-7; 10 positions agree with TRBD1. The junction had 9 bases not matched to a gene; V was cut back by 7 bases and J by 3 bases. Germline values: CDR1 SQVTM, CDR2 ANQGSEA. The CDR3 is made up of 14 amino acids. As DNA, the CDR3 is TGCAGCGCCACGAACCGGGACAGGGGCTACGAGCAGTACTTC. Its protein is CSATNRDRGYEQYF.

The CDR3 bases are TGTGCCAGCAGTTCACAGGGACCCGCCTACGAGCAGTACTTC. Translating it yields CASSSQGPAYEQYF. The V call is TRBV27, the J call TRBJ2-7; D perhaps matches TRBD1 (6 bases). CDR1 is MNHEY and CDR2 is SMNVEV in the germline V gene (reference sequence). The V gene lost 4 bases and the J gene lost 2 bases, with 12 bases spanning the gap. This CDR3 spans 14 amino acids.

The chain couples TRBV7-2 to TRBJ1-1, with no clear D. Germline-derived CDR1 and CDR2 are SGHTA and FQGNSA. V lost 5 bases and J 7 bases, leaving 8 bases between the germline ends. The CDR3 extends over 11 amino acids. The CDR3 protein is CASSLLSEAFF. The DNA of the CDR3 is TGTGCCAGCAGCCTTTTGAGTGAAGCTTTCTTT.

This sequence joins TRBV9 and TRBJ2-2, with 9 bases fitting TRBD1. The CDR3 runs to 16 residues. The germline gives CDR1 SGDLS, CDR2 YYNGEE. The junction had 7 bases not matched to a gene; V was cut back by 3 bases and J by 4 bases. The DNA of the CDR3 is TGTGCCAGCAGCGCCCCGGGACAGGGAGGCACCGGGGAGCTGTTTTTT. Protein: CASSAPGQGGTGELFF.

The chain recombines TRBV29-1 with TRBJ1-3; D perhaps matches TRBD1 (5 bases). The V gene lost 8 bases and the J gene lost 0 bases, with 11 bases spanning the gap. CDR3 length equals 13 residues. The germline CDR1 and CDR2 sequences are SQVTM and ANQGSEA. In DNA, the CDR3 is TGCAGCTTCAGACAGTACTCTGGAAACACCATATATTTT. Residues: CSFRQYSGNTIYF.

This clone has a handful of counts. This chain links TRBV7-9 with TRBJ2-2, with 8 bases that match TRBD1. After removal of 3 bases from V and 0 bases from J, the junction contained 3 bases not matched to a gene. Germline V gene data show CDR1 as SEHNR and CDR2 as FQNEAQ (reference sequence). The CDR3 loop spans 16 amino acids. CDR3 in DNA: TGTGCCAGCAGCTTTAGGACAGGGCCGAACACCGGGGAGCTGTTTTTT. Amino acid sequence: CASSFRTGPNTGELFF. Looking up the rest from reference TRBV7-9 and TRBJ2-2 gives the full variable domain: DTGVSQNPRHKITKRGQNVTFRCDPISEHNRLYWYRQTLGQGPEFLTYFQNEAQLEKSRLLSDRFSAERPKGSFSTLEIQRTEQGDSAMYLCASSFRTGPNTGELFFGEGSRLTVL.

The V and J genes are TRBV25-1 and TRBJ2-7; weak D call: TRBD2 (5 bases). The CDR3 sequence is 13 residues long. V dropped 4 bases and J dropped 2 bases, with 9 bases sitting between them. Per the germline V gene, CDR1 is MGHDK and CDR2 is SYGVNS. Here the CDR3 reads CASSVTGTYEQYF. CDR3 DNA: TGTGCCAGCAGTGTTACGGGAACCTACGAGCAGTACTTC.

Turning to this clone: At one boundary the junction diverges from the germline segment, which might be a read error. This sequence joins TRBV29-1 and TRBJ2-5; a possible D gene is TRBD2 (7 bases). Per germline, CDR1 SQVTM and CDR2 ANQGSEA. The CDR3 sequence is 15 residues long. The CDR3 DNA follows: TGCAGCGTGGAAGTGGGGGGGGCCAGACAAGAGACCCAGTACTTC. This gives the protein CSVEVGGARQETQYF. Drawing the rest from reference TRBV29-1 and TRBJ2-5, the complete variable domain is SAVISQKPSRDICQRGTSLTIQCQVDSQVTMMFWYRQQPGQSLTLIATANQGSEATYESGFVIDKFPISRPNLTFSTLTVSNMSPEDSSIYLCSVEVGGARQETQYFGPGTRLLVL.

The chain is built from TRBV7-9 and TRBJ2-5; no definite D call. This CDR3 is built from 13 residues. The V gene's germline CDR1 is SEHNR and CDR2 FQNEAQ (reference sequence). Trimming cost V 4 bases and J 4 bases, with 10 bases left between them. CDR3 in DNA: TGTGCCAGCAGCTCCTCATGGCTAGAGACCCAGTACTTC. Residues: CASSSSWLETQYF.

The rearrangement uses TRBV7-2 and TRBJ2-7; D call uncertain. Trimming stripped 1 base from V and 5 bases from J, with 9 bases between. Germline V gene lookup returns CDR1 SGHTA and CDR2 FQGNSA. The CDR3 contains 13 residues. The CDR3 nucleotides are TGTGCCAGCAGCTTAGTGTGGGGTGACGAGCAGTACTTC. Protein product: CASSLVWGDEQYF.

This clone was found a few times. The chain uses TRBV19 and TRBJ1-6; 7 positions agree with TRBD1. CDR1 and CDR2 (germline): LNHDA, SQIVND (reference sequence). V was pared by 7 bases and J by 0 bases, with 6 bases of the junction left unmatched. The CDR3 consists of 16 residues. The CDR3: CASMTDRSSYNSPLHF. The CDR3 DNA follows: TGTGCCAGTATGACGGACAGGAGCTCCTATAATTCACCCCTCCACTTT.

The table lists this clone with a count of one. The V gene is TRBV7-9, the J gene TRBJ1-2, with 10 bases lining up with TRBD1. Germline-derived CDR1 and CDR2 are SEHNR and FQNEAQ (reference sequence). V dropped 7 bases and J dropped 6; count of bases not matched to a gene: 5. The CDR3 is made up of 13 amino acids. DNA for the CDR3: TGTGCCAGCAACCCGGGACAGGGGAATGGCTACACCTTC. This translates into CASNPGQGNGYTF.

This chain joins TRBV7-2 and TRBJ2-5, with TRBD1 matching over 8 bases. After removal of 8 bases from V and 5 bases from J, the junction contained 10 bases not matched to a gene. The CDR3 loop spans 14 amino acids. Germline CDR1 reads SGHTA; CDR2 reads FQGNSA. CDR3 in amino acids: CASAPGRGPETQYF. The CDR3, as DNA: TGTGCCAGCGCTCCGGGCAGGGGGCCGGAGACCCAGTACTTC.

V and J are TRBV13 and TRBJ2-1; D not certain. With 6 bases removed from V and 6 bases from J, the gap between germline ends came to 6 bases. From germline, CDR1 is PRHDT and CDR2 FYEKMQ (reference sequence). CDR3 length equals 11 residues. The CDR3: CASSLINEQFF. CDR3 sequence (DNA): TGTGCCAGCAGTCTAATCAATGAGCAGTTCTTC.

This clone was counted a few times. The chain is built from TRBV29-1 and TRBJ2-7; 10 nucleotides match TRBD2. The J segment lost 3 bases and the V segment lost 6 bases, leaving 8 bases of the junction unmatched. Germline assignment: CDR1 SQVTM and CDR2 ANQGSEA. This CDR3 spans 14 amino acids. CDR3 nucleotide sequence: TGCAGCGTCGGCGGTAGCGGGGGGAACTACGAGCAGTACTTC. Encoded protein: CSVGGSGGNYEQYF.

V gene TRBV30 combines with J gene TRBJ2-7; D call uncertain. The CDR3 covers 13 residues. Trimming pared 0 bases from V and 3 bases from J, leaving 9 bases between. Looked up from germline, CDR1 is GTSNPN and CDR2 is SVGIG (reference sequence). This CDR3 is CAWSVQYSYEQYF. CDR3 DNA: TGTGCCTGGAGTGTACAGTACAGCTACGAGCAGTACTTC.

The chain carries TRBV5-1 and TRBJ2-7, with unresolved D. The CDR3 runs 13 residues. The germline V and J ends were trimmed by 2 bases and 3 bases, with 9 bases remaining between them. Germline V lookup: CDR1 SGHRS, CDR2 YFSETQ. The CDR3 DNA reads TGCGCCAGCAGCTTCCAGACTCGCTACGAGCAGTACTTC. Residues: CASSFQTRYEQYF.

CDR3 protein: CASSFTLRQGISPLHF. CDR3 nucleotide sequence: TGTGCCAGCAGTTTTACCTTGAGACAGGGGATTTCACCCCTCCACTTT. The rearrangement uses TRBV6-6 and TRBJ1-6, with 8 bases aligning to TRBD1. Germline CDR1 is MNHNY and CDR2 is SVGAGI (reference sequence). The length of the CDR3 is 16 residues. V gave up 4 bases and J gave up 9 bases; unmatched junction bases: 11.

In its sample, this clone was seen once. This sequence may be a read error, since a much larger clone differs from it by one base. The chain carries TRBV7-8 and TRBJ2-5, with D unresolved. The CDR3 loop spans 11 amino acids. V lost 6 bases and J lost 2, with 4 bases in between. Germline values: CDR1 SGHVS, CDR2 FQNEAQ. The CDR3 loop reads CASRVQETQYF. The CDR3 region has the DNA TGTGCCAGCAGGGTACAAGAGACCCAGTACTTC.

V and J are TRBV10-3 and TRBJ1-2, with D unclear. Trimming took 0 bases from V and 2 from J, leaving 4 bases between them. The CDR3 totals 13 residues. Germline V gene sequence: CDR1 ENHRY, CDR2 SYGVKD. CDR3 amino acids: CAISESENYGYTF. As DNA, the CDR3 is TGTGCCATCAGTGAGTCGGAAAACTATGGCTACACCTTC.

This clone was counted a few times. Other nucleotide sequences from this sample produce the same CDR3. This chain uses TRBV30 with TRBJ2-5, with D perhaps TRBD1 or TRBD2 (5 bases each). V was shortened by 3 bases and J by 5 bases, with 10 bases between the two germline ends. The CDR3 covers 12 residues. The germline V gene encodes CDR1 GTSNPN and CDR2 SVGIG (reference sequence). CDR3 residues: CAWSQGGETQYF. The CDR3 nucleotides read TGTGCCTGGAGCCAGGGCGGGGAGACCCAGTACTTC.

The rearrangement joins TRBV9 to TRBJ1-6; TRBD1 aligns across 9 bases. The CDR3 runs to 15 residues. The germline V gene has CDR1 SGDLS and CDR2 YYNGEE. Losses at the gene ends were 3 bases for V and 7 bases for J; bases not matched to a gene: 5. The CDR3 bases are TGTGCCAGCAGCGCCCTGACAGGGGGAAATTCACCCCTCCACTTT. This translates into CASSALTGGNSPLHF.

The chain links TRBV4-1 to TRBJ2-2; TRBD2 is a possible D gene (5 bases). The CDR3 is made up of 16 amino acids. The V gene lost 1 base and the J gene lost 4 bases, with 13 bases spanning the gap. Germline V gene sequence: CDR1 MGHRA, CDR2 YSYEKL. CDR3 protein: CASSQGRARGTGELFF. CDR3 coding DNA: TGCGCCAGCAGCCAAGGCCGGGCCCGGGGCACCGGGGAGCTGTTTTTT.

The chain recombines TRBV29-1 with TRBJ2-1; unclear D gene. The CDR3 consists of 10 residues. Germline V CDR1 and CDR2: SQVTM, ANQGSEA. V was shortened by 6 bases and J by 4 bases, with 4 bases between the two germline ends. The CDR3 nucleotides read TGCAGCGTGTTGTACAATGAGCAGTTCTTC. Translated: CSVLYNEQFF.

V and J are TRBV11-1 and TRBJ1-1, with no clear D. V was clipped by 3 bases and J by 0 bases, with 8 bases between them. This CDR3 contains 14 residues. The germline CDR1 and CDR2 sequences are SGHAT and FQDESV (reference sequence). The CDR3 region is CASSFGSMNTEAFF. DNA for the CDR3: TGTGCCAGCAGCTTCGGTAGCATGAACACTGAAGCTTTCTTT.